The rows below give T cell receptor beta chains drawn from one sample of a study of T cells in Graves' hyperthyroidism and ophthalmopathy. In TCRdb, the multiplex PCR reads were re-called with MiXCR into one record per CDR3 protein. The table includes approximately 560,000 distinct CDR3 sequences, 15% to 17% detected once. The sequenced sample consisted of blood. The receptors here all came from a woman aged 25-40 years with Graves' hyperthyroidism. Both conserved end residues are part of each CDR3. A D gene is named only where the DNA matches it firmly. Where a row states a size, it is once, few, many or the class of an expanded clone; other rows omit it.

clone size	J gene	D gene	V gene	CDR3 DNA	CDR3 protein
few	TRBJ1-1	-	TRBV6-1	TGTGCCAGCAGTTACCGGGGGGCAGCCGAGGCTGAAGCTTTCTTT	CASSYRGAAEAEAFF
-	TRBJ2-7	TRBD2	TRBV6-1	TGTGCCAGCAGTGTGGGACTAGCTATGTTCTACGAGCAGTACTTC	CASSVGLAMFYEQYF
-	TRBJ1-2	-	TRBV29-1	TGCAGCGTTGCGGGAGGGGGGGACTATGGCTACACCTTC	CSVAGGGDYGYTF
many	TRBJ2-3	-	TRBV12-3/TRBV12-4	TGTGCCAGCAGTTTAGCGGGAGCTCGCTATACGCAGTATTTT	CASSLAGARYTQYF
many	TRBJ2-3	TRBD2	TRBV2	TGTGCCAGCAGTGAGGGACTAGTCGGCACAGATACGCAGTATTTT	CASSEGLVGTDTQYF
-	TRBJ1-3	-	TRBV6-1	TGTGCCAGCACCCGGGACAACTACTCTGGAAACACCATATATTTT	CASTRDNYSGNTIYF
many	TRBJ2-6	-	TRBV30	TGTGCCTGGACACTCTCTGGGGCCAACGTCCTGACTTTC	CAWTLSGANVLTF
many	TRBJ2-1	-	TRBV11-2	TGTGCCAGCAGCTTACCCGGGACCCACAATGAGCAGTTCTTC	CASSLPGTHNEQFF
many	TRBJ2-7	-	TRBV10-2	TGCGCCAGCAGTGAAGGACCAGGTCTCTACGAGCAGTACTTC	CASSEGPGLYEQYF
few	TRBJ1-2	-	TRBV14	TGTGCCAGCAGCCGGGACATTGGTAACTATGGCTACACCTTC	CASSRDIGNYGYTF
many	TRBJ2-1	TRBD2	TRBV13	TGTGCCAGCAGCCCGCTCGCCACTAGCGGGGCCTACAATGAGCAGTTCTTC	CASSPLATSGAYNEQFF
many	TRBJ2-7	-	TRBV28	TGTGCCAGCAGTGAGGCCGGGGCCAATCCCTCCTACGAGCAGTACTTC	CASSEAGANPSYEQYF
-	TRBJ1-1	-	TRBV6-1	TGTGCCCGAGGGGCGAGGGGCGCTGAAGCTTTCTTT	CARGARGAEAFF
many	TRBJ2-5	TRBD1	TRBV7-6	TGTGCCAGCAGCTTTCAACTTAGGGGGCTAGAGACCCAGTACTTC	CASSFQLRGLETQYF
many	TRBJ2-7	-	TRBV5-1	TGCGCCAGCAGCTCCCCGCCAGTTTACGAGCAGTACTTC	CASSSPPVYEQYF
-	TRBJ2-1	-	TRBV27	TGTGCCAGCTGTCGAGCGCCAGGGGATGAGCAGTTCTTC	CASCRAPGDEQFF
many	TRBJ2-2	TRBD2	TRBV7-2	TGTGCCAGCAGCTTAGGACTAGCGGGATTAGCCGGGGAGCTGTTTTTT	CASSLGLAGLAGELFF
-	TRBJ2-1	-	TRBV7-3	TGTGCCAGCAGCCATTATACTGGCCATGAGCAGTTCTTC	CASSHYTGHEQFF
many	TRBJ1-6	-	TRBV2	TGTGCCAGCGACTCGAACAGGGCTAATAATTCACCCCTCCACTTT	CASDSNRANNSPLHF
-	TRBJ2-3	-	TRBV5-4	TGTGCCAGCATTACGGGGGATACGCAGTATTTT	CASITGDTQYF
-	TRBJ2-7	TRBD1	TRBV29-1	TGCAGCGTTGTAAGGACAGGGGGCTCCTACGAGCAGTACTTC	CSVVRTGGSYEQYF
few	TRBJ1-3	-	TRBV7-3	TGTGCCAGCAGCTTACGGCCAGACCTCTCTGGAAACACCATATATTTT	CASSLRPDLSGNTIYF
many	TRBJ2-4	-	TRBV3-1	TGTGCCAGCAGCCAAGCAGGAACGAACAAAAACATTCAGTACTTC	CASSQAGTNKNIQYF
many	TRBJ1-3	-	TRBV3-1	TGTGCCAGCAGCCTCAAATACCGGGACGGTGGAAACACCATATATTTT	CASSLKYRDGGNTIYF
-	TRBJ1-1	TRBD1	TRBV30	TGTGCCTGGAGTCCAGGGGACAGGGTCAACACTGAAGCTTTCTTT	CAWSPGDRVNTEAFF
many	TRBJ2-7	-	TRBV18	TGTGCCAGCTCACCGCGGTCCTCCCTGGGGGACGAGCAGTACTTC	CASSPRSSLGDEQYF
many	TRBJ2-7	-	TRBV28	TGTGCCAGCAGTCCACCGGAGTGGCCGGCCTACGAGCAGTACTTC	CASSPPEWPAYEQYF
many	TRBJ2-3	TRBD2	TRBV20-1	TGCAGTGCTAGAGGGGTCTGGGCGGGAGGTATAGATACGCAGTATTTT	CSARGVWAGGIDTQYF
many	TRBJ2-1	-	TRBV6-2/TRBV6-3	TGTGCCAGCAGTTATGGGGGTGAGCAGTTCTTC	CASSYGGEQFF
-	TRBJ1-5	-	TRBV27	TGTGCCAGCAAGCAGGCGCGGAACAGCAATCAGCCCCAGCATTTT	CASKQARNSNQPQHF
many	TRBJ2-1	-	TRBV3-1	TGTGCCAGCAGCCTTAAGCGGCGAAGCTCCTACAATGAGCAGTTCTTC	CASSLKRRSSYNEQFF
many	TRBJ2-2	TRBD2	TRBV7-2	TGTGCCAGCAGCTACAGCATCTTTACTAGCGGGAGGACAGCCGGGGAGCTGTTTTTT	CASSYSIFTSGRTAGELFF
many	TRBJ1-4	-	TRBV7-9	TGTGCCAGCAGCCCACCAACACCCCTGGCCCCCAAAGCAACTAATGAAAAACTGTTTTTT	CASSPPTPLAPKATNEKLFF
-	TRBJ2-1	TRBD2	TRBV10-2	TGCGCCAGCAGTGAGGGGGCGGGAGGGGCCTACAATGAGCAGTTCTTC	CASSEGAGGAYNEQFF
few	TRBJ2-3	-	TRBV19	TGTGCCAGTAGCACAGAACCACTCACAGATACGCAGTATTTT	CASSTEPLTDTQYF
many	TRBJ2-2	TRBD2	TRBV12-3/TRBV12-4	TGTGCCAGCAGTTTCGGGCTAGCGGCCACCGGGGAGCTGTTTTTT	CASSFGLAATGELFF
-	TRBJ2-1	TRBD2	TRBV3-1	TGTGCCAGCAGCCAGAACCCAGGGACTAGCGGGAGGGGATTGAATGAGCAGTTCTTC	CASSQNPGTSGRGLNEQFF